This T cell receptor beta chain emerged from a study of T cell responses to AZD1222 COVID-19 vaccine. Findings and limits, study-wide: Two AZD1222 doses significantly raised spike-specific TCR breadth and depth over controls.

Turning to this clone: What it binds is unknown.

The protocol was immunoSEQ multiplex PCR, while the TCRdb copy is restricted to in-frame clones and leaves out a portion. The table shows around 130,000 clones, with about 90% occurring only once. V was shortened by 2 bases and J by 3 bases, with 21 bases between the two germline ends. The germline gives CDR1 MNHEY, CDR2 SMNVEV (reference sequence). The CDR3 contains 18 residues. The chain employs TRBV27 and TRBJ2-3, with D maybe TRBD2 (6 bases). The material was peripheral blood, obtained on day 0 of AZD1222 vaccination. This clonotype originated in an adult in good health. DNA for the CDR3: TGTGCCAGCAGTTTAAAGGGAGGAGCGGCGCCTCGGACAGATACGCAGTATTTT. Translating gives CASSLKGGAAPRTDTQYF.